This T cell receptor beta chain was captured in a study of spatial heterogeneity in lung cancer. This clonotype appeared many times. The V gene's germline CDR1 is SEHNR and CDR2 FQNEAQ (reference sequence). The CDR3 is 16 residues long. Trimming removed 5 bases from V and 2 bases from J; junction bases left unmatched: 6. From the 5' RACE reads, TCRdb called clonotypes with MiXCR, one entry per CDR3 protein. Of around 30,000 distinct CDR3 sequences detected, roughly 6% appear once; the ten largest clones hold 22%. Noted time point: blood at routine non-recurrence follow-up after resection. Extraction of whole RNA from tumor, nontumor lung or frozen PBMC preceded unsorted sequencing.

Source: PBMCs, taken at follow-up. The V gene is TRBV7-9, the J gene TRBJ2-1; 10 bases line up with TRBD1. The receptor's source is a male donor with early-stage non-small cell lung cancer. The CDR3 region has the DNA TGTGCCAGCAGCCGATCCGGGACAGGGGCCTACAATGAGCAGTTCTTC. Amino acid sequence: CASSRSGTGAYNEQFF.